The 21 T cell receptor beta chains below all came from one sample that was sequenced in a study of CD8+CD57+ T cells in acquired aplastic anemia. CDR3 and TCR beta VDJ profiling relied on genomic DNA as the template. TCRdb called the reads again in MiXCR, with one record for every CDR3 protein. The sample has over 100,000 distinct CDR3 sequences; around two fifths are singletons. Sequenced: sorted CD4+, CD8+, or CD8+CD57+ T cells (not recorded which) from PBMCs. Receptors were obtained from a human donor in good health, serving as a control.

This clonotype turned up a few times. V is TRBV30 and J is TRBJ1-1, with a possible D match to TRBD1 (5 bases). CDR1 is GTSNPN, CDR2 SVGIG, per germline (reference sequence). V lost 0 bases and J 1 base, leaving 12 bases between the germline ends. This CDR3 is 15 amino acids long. The CDR3: CAWSVSGGGNTEAFF. Here the CDR3 DNA reads TGTGCCTGGAGTGTATCTGGGGGAGGGAACACTGAAGCTTTCTTT.

V is TRBV10-3 and J is TRBJ1-2; D is possibly TRBD1 (5 bases). CDR3 length: 15 amino acids. Germline V gene data show CDR1 as ENHRY and CDR2 as SYGVKD. V gave up 4 bases and J gave up 2 bases, with 14 bases separating them. The CDR3 nucleotides are TGTGCCATCAGTGCCGCGGGGACGGAGAACTATGGCTACACCTTC. It codes for CAISAAGTENYGYTF.

In this sample, this clonotype turned up many times. The V and J genes are TRBV30 and TRBJ2-7; D is perhaps TRBD1 (6 bases). CDR3 length: 14 residues. The V end lost 0 bases, the J end lost 4 bases, and 13 bases lay between the germline ends. Germline CDR1 and CDR2: GTSNPN and SVGIG (reference sequence). CDR3 protein: CAWSVPRDTYEQYF. The DNA for the CDR3 is TGTGCCTGGAGTGTACCCCGGGACACATACGAGCAGTACTTC.

This clonotype came up many times. This sequence joins TRBV5-4 and TRBJ2-1; D is possibly TRBD1 (5 bases). Per the germline V gene, CDR1 is SGHNT and CDR2 is YYREEE (reference sequence). Deletions cut 3 bases from V and 1 base from J, with 11 bases between. This CDR3 spans 15 amino acids. In nucleotides, the CDR3 is TGTGCCAGCAGCTCGTGGGGCGCATCCTACAATGAGCAGTTCTTC. This gives the protein CASSSWGASYNEQFF.

This clonotype was recorded many times. The CDR3 region is CSVEQAGTRELFF. CDR3 in DNA: TGCAGCGTTGAACAGGCGGGGACCCGGGAGCTGTTTTTT. V usage is TRBV29-1 and J usage is TRBJ2-2; the D gene is possibly TRBD2 (6 bases). CDR3 length: 13 amino acids. The V end was cut by 2 bases, the J end by 9 bases, with 13 bases between. Germline-derived CDR1 and CDR2 are SQVTM and ANQGSEA.

Many counts were recorded for this clonotype. This chain links TRBV6-1 with TRBJ1-2; weak D call: TRBD1 (5 bases). The V and J ends lost 8 bases and 6 bases respectively, with 19 bases between them. The CDR3 spans 14 residues. CDR1 and CDR2 from the germline V gene are MNHNS and SASEGT. This CDR3 reads CASGARTTVHGYTF. The DNA for the CDR3 is TGTGCCAGCGGAGCAAGGACAACAGTACATGGCTACACCTTC.

This clonotype was seen only once. The V and J genes are TRBV10-1 and TRBJ1-1; TRBD1 aligns across 12 bases. V was pared by 10 bases and J by 4 bases, with 16 bases of the junction left unmatched. Germline loops: CDR1 WNHNN, CDR2 SYGVQD (reference sequence). The CDR3 has 17 residues. The CDR3 loop reads CATFVRDRGPRGTEAFF. The DNA of the CDR3 is TGCGCCACGTTTGTCAGGGACAGGGGGCCGCGCGGCACTGAAGCTTTCTTT.

V usage is TRBV12-3 or TRBV12-4 and J usage is TRBJ1-1, with a weak D call TRBD1 (6 bases). The length of the CDR3 is 13 residues. Trimming removed 7 bases at V and 7 bases at J, with 16 bases between. CDR3 DNA sequence: TGTGCCAGCATAAGGCAGGGGACACGTGAAGCTTTCTTT. It codes for CASIRQGTREAFF.

The chain has TRBV29-1 and TRBJ2-7, with D possibly TRBD1 on 5 matching bases. Trimming removed 6 bases at V and 0 bases at J, with 15 bases between. Germline V gene lookup returns CDR1 SQVTM and CDR2 ANQGSEA. The CDR3 has 14 residues. The CDR3 bases are TGCAGCGTCCGAAACCAAGGACACTCCTACGAGCAGTACTTC. Protein product: CSVRNQGHSYEQYF.

About this clonotype itself: The conserved phenylalanine or tryptophan normally closing the CDR3 is absent here, so this likely arose from a read error. V gene TRBV12-3 or TRBV12-4 combines with J gene TRBJ1-5; TRBD1 is a possible D gene (5 bases). The CDR3 contains 14 residues. The germline V and J ends were trimmed by 6 bases and 7 bases, with 16 bases remaining between them. Here the CDR3 DNA reads TGTGCCAGCAGGAAGAACAGGATTAACCAGCCCCAGCATTCT. Its translation is CASRKNRINQPQHS.

Here the CDR3 reads CASNLGFQETQHF. Written as DNA, the CDR3 is TGTGCCAGCAACTTGGGATTCCAAGAGACCCAGCATTTT. The V and J genes are TRBV7-2 and TRBJ1-5; D unresolved. V was cut by 7 bases and J by 11 bases, with 18 bases left in between. This CDR3 contains 13 residues. Looked up from germline, CDR1 is SGHTA and CDR2 is FQGNSA.

The chain couples TRBV19 to TRBJ2-7; D may be TRBD1 or TRBD2 (7 bases each). Trimming stripped 3 bases from V and 2 bases from J, with 14 bases between. The CDR3 is 15 amino acids. Germline lookup yields CDR1 LNHDA and CDR2 SQIVND (reference sequence). The CDR3 coding sequence is TGTGCCAGTAGTATGGGAGGGGGGACAGCCTACGAGCAGTACTTC. Amino acids: CASSMGGGTAYEQYF. Full variable domain (remainder filled in from reference TRBV19 and TRBJ2-7): DGGITQSPKYLFRKEGQNVTLSCEQNLNHDAMYWYRQDPGQGLRLIYYSQIVNDFQKGDIAEGYSVSREKKESFPLTVTSAQKNPTAFYLCASSMGGGTAYEQYFGPGTRLTVT.

This chain links TRBV24-1 with TRBJ2-1; TRBD1 matches at 7 bases. CDR1 KGHDR and CDR2 SFDVKD come from the germline V gene. This CDR3 comprises 15 residues. V gave up 4 bases and J gave up 5 bases; unmatched junction bases: 7. CDR3 region: CATSETGTDDNEQFF. The CDR3 DNA reads as TGTGCCACCAGTGAGACCGGGACAGACGACAATGAGCAGTTCTTC.

The chain uses TRBV7-9 and TRBJ1-1, with D possibly matching TRBD1 (5 bases). Looked up from germline, CDR1 is SEHNR and CDR2 is FQNEAQ (reference sequence). The CDR3 is 15 residues long. V dropped 2 bases and J dropped 1 base, with 11 bases sitting between them. CDR3 in amino acids: CASSLPPTANTEAFF. CDR3 DNA sequence: TGTGCCAGCAGCTTACCGCCGACAGCGAACACTGAAGCTTTCTTT.

The sample holds many counts of this clonotype. The chain joins TRBV20-1 to TRBJ1-1, with TRBD1 as a possible D gene (5 bases). The ends were cut back, 0 bases at V and 1 base at J, with 9 bases in the middle. Germline-derived CDR1 and CDR2 are DFQATT and SNEGSKA (reference sequence). The CDR3 consists of 14 residues. The CDR3 DNA sequence: TGCAGTGCTAGAGACCCCAGGGCGAACACTGAAGCTTTCTTT. Its translation: CSARDPRANTEAFF.

The chain recombines TRBV25-1 with TRBJ1-1, with 9 bases lining up with TRBD1. Germline CDR1 MGHDK, CDR2 SYGVNS. Germline trimming cut 3 bases from V and 1 base from J; bases unmatched to any gene: 6. The CDR3 spans 16 residues. The CDR3 here is CASSDPSGQGNTEAFF. CDR3 in DNA: TGTGCCAGCAGTGATCCCTCGGGACAGGGGAACACTGAAGCTTTCTTT.

The CDR3 DNA is TGTGCCATCAGCCCGGGGTCGTACCAAGAGACCCAGTACTTC. Translating it yields CAISPGSYQETQYF. The rearrangement uses TRBV10-3 and TRBJ2-5; D possibly corresponds to TRBD2 (5 bases). Germline CDR1 ENHRY, CDR2 SYGVKD. CDR3 size: 14 residues. V dropped 6 bases and J dropped 0 bases, with 11 bases sitting between them.

The chain carries TRBV7-2 and TRBJ2-7; TRBD1 might be the D (6 bases). This CDR3 is built from 14 residues. Germline CDR1 and CDR2: SGHTA and FQGNSA. The ends were cut back, 5 bases at V and 2 bases at J, with 13 bases in the middle. In nucleotides, the CDR3 is TGTGCCAGCAGCCCACAACAGGGCACCTACGAGCAGTACTTC. This codes for CASSPQQGTYEQYF.

In its sample, this clonotype was seen many times. The J gene is TRBJ1-6, the V gene TRBV6-1, with a possible D match to TRBD1 (6 bases). Trimming stripped 6 bases from V and 6 bases from J, with 9 bases between. Per germline, CDR1 MNHNS and CDR2 SASEGT. The CDR3 runs 13 residues. The CDR3 nucleotides are TGTGCCAGCAGAAAGGACAGTAATTCACCCCTCCACTTT. Its protein product is CASRKDSNSPLHF.

Remarks on this clonotype: Being one base from a much bigger clone, this may be a read error. This rearrangement joins TRBV27 to TRBJ2-7; 8 bases fit TRBD1. CDR3 length: 15 residues. Germline V CDR1 and CDR2: MNHEY, SMNVEV (reference sequence). After removal of 7 bases from V and 0 bases from J, the junction contained 8 bases not matched to a gene. The chain's CDR3 is CASTATGGHSYEQYF. The CDR3 nucleotides read TGTGCCAGCACCGCTACAGGGGGGCACTCCTACGAGCAGTACTTC.

The J gene is TRBJ1-1, the V gene TRBV7-6; the D is unclear. CDR1 SGHVS and CDR2 FNYEAQ come from the germline V gene. The CDR3 has 13 residues. The V end lost 3 bases, the J end lost 0 bases, and 5 bases lay between the germline ends. CDR3 amino acids: CASSFRVNTEAFF. In nucleotides, the CDR3 is TGTGCCAGCAGCTTTCGTGTGAACACTGAAGCTTTCTTT.